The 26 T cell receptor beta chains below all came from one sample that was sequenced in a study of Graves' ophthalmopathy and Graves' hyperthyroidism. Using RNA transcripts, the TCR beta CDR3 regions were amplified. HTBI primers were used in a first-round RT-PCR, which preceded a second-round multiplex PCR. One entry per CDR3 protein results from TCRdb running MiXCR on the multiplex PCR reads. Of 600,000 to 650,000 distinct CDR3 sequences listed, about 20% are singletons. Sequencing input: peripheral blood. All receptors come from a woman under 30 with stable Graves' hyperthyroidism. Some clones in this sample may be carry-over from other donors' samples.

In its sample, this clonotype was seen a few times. The CDR3 here is CASSQDLGRGEYEQYF. DNA of the CDR3: TGCGCCAGCAGCCAAGATCTAGGCAGGGGCGAGTACGAGCAGTACTTC. This sequence joins TRBV4-1 and TRBJ2-7; TRBD1 is a possible D gene (6 bases). The V end lost 0 bases, the J end lost 4 bases, and 16 bases lay between the germline ends. Germline V lookup: CDR1 MGHRA, CDR2 YSYEKL. This CDR3 is 16 amino acids long.

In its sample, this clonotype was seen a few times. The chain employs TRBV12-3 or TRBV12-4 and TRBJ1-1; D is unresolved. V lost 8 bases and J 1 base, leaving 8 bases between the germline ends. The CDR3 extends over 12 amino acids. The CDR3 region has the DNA TGTGCCAGCGGATACCGGAACACTGAAGCTTTCTTT. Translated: CASGYRNTEAFF.

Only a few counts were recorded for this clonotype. The CDR3 DNA sequence: TGTGCCAGTAGTATATTACAGGGGGCGAGTCAGCCCCAGCATTTT. This sequence encodes CASSILQGASQPQHF. The chain links TRBV19 to TRBJ1-5; TRBD1 agrees at 9 bases. After removal of 2 bases from V and 6 bases from J, the junction contained 5 bases not matched to a gene. CDR1 LNHDA and CDR2 SQIVND come from the germline V gene (reference sequence). The CDR3 consists of 15 residues.

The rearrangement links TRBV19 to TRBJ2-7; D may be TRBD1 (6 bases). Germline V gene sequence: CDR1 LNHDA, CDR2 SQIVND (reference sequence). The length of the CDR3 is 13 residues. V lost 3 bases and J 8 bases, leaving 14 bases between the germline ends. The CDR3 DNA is TGTGCCAGTAGTATCCGGGACATCGATAAGCAGTACTTC. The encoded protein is CASSIRDIDKQYF.

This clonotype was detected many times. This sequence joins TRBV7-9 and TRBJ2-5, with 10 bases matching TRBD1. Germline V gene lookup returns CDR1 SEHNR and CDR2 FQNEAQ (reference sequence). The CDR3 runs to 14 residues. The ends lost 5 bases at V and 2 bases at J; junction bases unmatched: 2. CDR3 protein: CASSRQGAQETQYF. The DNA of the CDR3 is TGTGCCAGCAGCCGACAGGGGGCTCAAGAGACCCAGTACTTC. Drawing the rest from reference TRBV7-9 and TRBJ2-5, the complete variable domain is DTGVSQNPRHKITKRGQNVTFRCDPISEHNRLYWYRQTLGQGPEFLTYFQNEAQLEKSRLLSDRFSAERPKGSFSTLEIQRTEQGDSAMYLCASSRQGAQETQYFGPGTRLLVL.

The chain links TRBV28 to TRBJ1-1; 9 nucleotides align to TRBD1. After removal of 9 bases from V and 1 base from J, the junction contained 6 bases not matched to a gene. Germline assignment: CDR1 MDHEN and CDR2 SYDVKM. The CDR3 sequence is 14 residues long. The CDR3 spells CASYLGQGNTEAFF. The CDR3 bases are TGTGCCAGTTATTTGGGACAGGGGAACACTGAAGCTTTCTTT.

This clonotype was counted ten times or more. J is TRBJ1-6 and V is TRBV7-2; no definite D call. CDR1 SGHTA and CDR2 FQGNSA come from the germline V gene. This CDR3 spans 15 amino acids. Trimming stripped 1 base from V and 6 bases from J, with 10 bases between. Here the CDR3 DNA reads TGTGCCAGCAGCTTAGGGAGCTCAATTAATTCACCCCTCCACTTT. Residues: CASSLGSSINSPLHF.

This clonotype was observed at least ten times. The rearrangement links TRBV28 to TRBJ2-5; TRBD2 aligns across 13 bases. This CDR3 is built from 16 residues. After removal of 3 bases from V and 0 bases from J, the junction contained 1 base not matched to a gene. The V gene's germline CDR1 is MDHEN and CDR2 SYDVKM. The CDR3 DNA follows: TGTGCCAGCAGTTTCACTAGCGGGGGGGACCAAGAGACCCAGTACTTC. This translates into CASSFTSGGDQETQYF.

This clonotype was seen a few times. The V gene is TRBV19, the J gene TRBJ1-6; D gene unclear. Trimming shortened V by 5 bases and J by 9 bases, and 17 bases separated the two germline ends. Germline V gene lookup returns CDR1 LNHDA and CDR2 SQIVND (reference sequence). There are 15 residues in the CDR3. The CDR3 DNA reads TGTGCCAGTAGTCCATACTCAGGTACCGGTTCACCCCTCCACTTT. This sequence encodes CASSPYSGTGSPLHF.

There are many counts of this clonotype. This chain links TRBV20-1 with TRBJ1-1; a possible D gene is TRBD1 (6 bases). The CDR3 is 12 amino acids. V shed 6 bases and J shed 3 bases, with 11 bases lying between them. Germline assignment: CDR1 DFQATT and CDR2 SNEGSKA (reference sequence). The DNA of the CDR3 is TGCAGTGCCCCAGGGGATGACACTGAAGCTTTCTTT. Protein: CSAPGDDTEAFF.

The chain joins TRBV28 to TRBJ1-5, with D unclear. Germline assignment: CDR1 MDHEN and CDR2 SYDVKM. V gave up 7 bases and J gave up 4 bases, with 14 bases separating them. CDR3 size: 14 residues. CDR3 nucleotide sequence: TGTGCCAGCATCCTATCGGGGAGTAATCAGCCCCAGCATTTT. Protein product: CASILSGSNQPQHF.

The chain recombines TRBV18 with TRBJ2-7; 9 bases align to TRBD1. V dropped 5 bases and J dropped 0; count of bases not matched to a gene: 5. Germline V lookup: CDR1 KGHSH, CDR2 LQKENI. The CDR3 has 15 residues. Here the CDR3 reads CASSTGTGSSYEQYF. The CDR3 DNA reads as TGTGCCAGCTCAACTGGGACAGGGAGCTCCTACGAGCAGTACTTC.

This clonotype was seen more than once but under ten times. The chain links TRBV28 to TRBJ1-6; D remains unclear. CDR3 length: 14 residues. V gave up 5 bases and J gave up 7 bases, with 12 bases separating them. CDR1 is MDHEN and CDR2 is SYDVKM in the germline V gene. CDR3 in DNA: TGTGCCAGCAGTCGTAGTTCCGACAATTCACCCCTCCACTTT. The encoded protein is CASSRSSDNSPLHF. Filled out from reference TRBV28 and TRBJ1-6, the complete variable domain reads DVKVTQSSRYLVKRTGEKVFLECVQDMDHENMFWYRQDPGLGLRLIYFSYDVKMKEKGDIPEGYSVSREKKERFSLILESASTNQTSMYLCASSRSSDNSPLHFGNGTRLTVT.

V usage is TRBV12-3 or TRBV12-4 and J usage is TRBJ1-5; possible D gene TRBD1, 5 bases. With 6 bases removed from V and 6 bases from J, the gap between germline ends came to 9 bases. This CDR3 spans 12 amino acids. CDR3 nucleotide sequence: TGTGCCAGCAGGGGGGATGGTCAGCCCCAGCATTTT. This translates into CASRGDGQPQHF.

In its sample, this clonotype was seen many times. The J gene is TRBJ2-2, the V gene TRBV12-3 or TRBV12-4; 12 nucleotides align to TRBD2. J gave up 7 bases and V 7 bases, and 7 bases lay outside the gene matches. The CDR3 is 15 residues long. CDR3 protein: CASNPLAGGHGELFF. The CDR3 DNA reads TGTGCCAGCAACCCACTAGCGGGAGGCCACGGGGAGCTGTTTTTT.

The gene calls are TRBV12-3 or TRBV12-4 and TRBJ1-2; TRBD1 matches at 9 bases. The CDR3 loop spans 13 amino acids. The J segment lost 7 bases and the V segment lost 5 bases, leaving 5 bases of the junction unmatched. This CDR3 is CASSRGTGSGYTF. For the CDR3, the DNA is TGTGCCAGCAGTAGGGGGACAGGGAGTGGCTACACCTTC.

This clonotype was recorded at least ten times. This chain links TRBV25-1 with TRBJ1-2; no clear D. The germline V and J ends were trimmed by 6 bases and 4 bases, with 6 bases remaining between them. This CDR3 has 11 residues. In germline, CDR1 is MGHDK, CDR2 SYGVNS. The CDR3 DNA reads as TGTGCCAGCAGGGTGGGCTATGGCTACACCTTC. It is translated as CASRVGYGYTF.

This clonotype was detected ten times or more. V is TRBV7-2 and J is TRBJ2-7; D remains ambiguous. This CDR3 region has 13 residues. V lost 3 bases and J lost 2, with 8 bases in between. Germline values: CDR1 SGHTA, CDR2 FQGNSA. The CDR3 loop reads CASSFQATYEQYF. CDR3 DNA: TGTGCCAGCAGCTTCCAGGCCACCTACGAGCAGTACTTC.

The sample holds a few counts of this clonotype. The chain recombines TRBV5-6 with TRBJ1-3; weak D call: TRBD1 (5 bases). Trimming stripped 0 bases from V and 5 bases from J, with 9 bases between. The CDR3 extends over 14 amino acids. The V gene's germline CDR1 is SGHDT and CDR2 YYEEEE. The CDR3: CASSLGGYRNTIYF. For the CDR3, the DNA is TGTGCCAGCAGCTTGGGGGGGTACAGAAACACCATATATTTT.

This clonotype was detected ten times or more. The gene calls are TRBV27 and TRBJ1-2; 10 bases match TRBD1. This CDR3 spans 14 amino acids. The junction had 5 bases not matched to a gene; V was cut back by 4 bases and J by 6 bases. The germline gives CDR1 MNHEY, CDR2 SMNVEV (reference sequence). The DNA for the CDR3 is TGTGCCAGCAGTTCCCGGGACAGGGGCCATGGCTACACCTTC. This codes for CASSSRDRGHGYTF.

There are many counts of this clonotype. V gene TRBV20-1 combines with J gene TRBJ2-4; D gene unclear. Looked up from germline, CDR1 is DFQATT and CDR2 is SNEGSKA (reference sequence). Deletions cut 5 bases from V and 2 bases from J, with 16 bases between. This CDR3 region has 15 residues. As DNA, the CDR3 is TGCAGTGCTGCCCCCCCGGGCCGCTCCAAAAACATTCAGTACTTC. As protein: CSAAPPGRSKNIQYF.

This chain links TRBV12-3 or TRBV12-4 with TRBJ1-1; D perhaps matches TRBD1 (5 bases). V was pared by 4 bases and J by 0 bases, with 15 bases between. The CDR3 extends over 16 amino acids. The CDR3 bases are TGTGCCAGCAGTTACTCGCGACAGAACATGAACACTGAAGCTTTCTTT. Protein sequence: CASSYSRQNMNTEAFF.

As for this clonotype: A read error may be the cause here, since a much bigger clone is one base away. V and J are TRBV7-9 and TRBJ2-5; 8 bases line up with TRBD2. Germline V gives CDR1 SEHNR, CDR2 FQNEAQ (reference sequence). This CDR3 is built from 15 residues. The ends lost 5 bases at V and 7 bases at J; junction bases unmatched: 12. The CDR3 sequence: CASSPRISGVGTQYF. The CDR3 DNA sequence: TGTGCCAGCAGCCCCCGGATTAGCGGGGTAGGGACCCAGTACTTC.

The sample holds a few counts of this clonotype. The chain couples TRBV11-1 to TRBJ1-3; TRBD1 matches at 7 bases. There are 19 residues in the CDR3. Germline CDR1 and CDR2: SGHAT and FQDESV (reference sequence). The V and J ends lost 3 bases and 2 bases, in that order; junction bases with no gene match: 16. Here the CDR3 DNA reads TGTGCCAGCAGCTTCGGGACAGCTCTTACTCGCGATCCTGGAAACACCATATATTTT. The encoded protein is CASSFGTALTRDPGNTIYF.

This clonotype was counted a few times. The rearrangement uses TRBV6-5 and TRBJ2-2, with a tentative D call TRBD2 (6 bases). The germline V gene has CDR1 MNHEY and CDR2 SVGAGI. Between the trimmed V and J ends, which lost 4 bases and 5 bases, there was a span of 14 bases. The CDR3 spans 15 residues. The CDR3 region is CASSSRSGSTGELFF. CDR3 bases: TGTGCCAGCAGTTCTAGAAGCGGGTCGACCGGGGAGCTGTTTTTT.

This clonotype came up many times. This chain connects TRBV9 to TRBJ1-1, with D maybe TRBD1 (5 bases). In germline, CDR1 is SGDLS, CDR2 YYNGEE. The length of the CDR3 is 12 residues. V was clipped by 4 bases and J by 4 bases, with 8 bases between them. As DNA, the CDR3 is TGTGCCAGCAGCCCAGGGATCACTGAAGCTTTCTTT. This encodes CASSPGITEAFF.